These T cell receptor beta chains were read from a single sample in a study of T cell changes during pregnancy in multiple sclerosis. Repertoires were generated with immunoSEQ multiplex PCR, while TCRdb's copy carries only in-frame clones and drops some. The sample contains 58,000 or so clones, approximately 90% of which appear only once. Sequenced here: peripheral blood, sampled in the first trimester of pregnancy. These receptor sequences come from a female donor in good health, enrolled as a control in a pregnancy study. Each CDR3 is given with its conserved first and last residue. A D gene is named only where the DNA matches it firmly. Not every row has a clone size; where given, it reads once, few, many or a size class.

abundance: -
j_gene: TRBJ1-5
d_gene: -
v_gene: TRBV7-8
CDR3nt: TGTGCCAGCAGCTTAGAGGCGGGAAATCAGCCCCAGCATTTT
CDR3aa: CASSLEAGNQPQHF

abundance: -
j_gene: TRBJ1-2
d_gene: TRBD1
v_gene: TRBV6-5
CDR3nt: TGTGCCAGCTTTCAGGGGGCACCTGCGGGCTACACCTTC
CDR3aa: CASFQGAPAGYTF

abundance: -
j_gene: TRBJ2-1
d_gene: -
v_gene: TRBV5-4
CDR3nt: TGTGCCAGCAGCCCCGCGGTGAGCTCCTACAATGAGCAGTTCTTC
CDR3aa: CASSPAVSSYNEQFF

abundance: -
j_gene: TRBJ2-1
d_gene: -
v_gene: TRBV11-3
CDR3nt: TGTGCCAGCAGCTTAGGTCGAGGCCAGGGTCAAGAGGATGAGCAGTTCTTC
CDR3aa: CASSLGRGQGQEDEQFF

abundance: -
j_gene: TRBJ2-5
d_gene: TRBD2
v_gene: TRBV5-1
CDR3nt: TGCGCCAGCAGCAGACTAGCGGTACTCCTGCAAGAGACCCAGTACTTC
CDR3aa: CASSRLAVLLQETQYF

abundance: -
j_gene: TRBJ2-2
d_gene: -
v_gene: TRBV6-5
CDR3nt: TGTGCCTCCAGACAGGTGGCGAACACCGGGGAGCTGTTTTTT
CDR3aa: CASRQVANTGELFF

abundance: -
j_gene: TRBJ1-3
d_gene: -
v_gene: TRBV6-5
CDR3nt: TGTGCCAGGAAAGTACTTCCTGGAAACACCATATATTTT
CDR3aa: CARKVLPGNTIYF

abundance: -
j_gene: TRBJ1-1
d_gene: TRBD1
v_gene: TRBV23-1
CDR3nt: TGCGCCAGCAGTCAAGGGGACAGGGAGAGACAGCCTTTGAACACTGAAGCTTTCTTT
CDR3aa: CASSQGDRERQPLNTEAFF

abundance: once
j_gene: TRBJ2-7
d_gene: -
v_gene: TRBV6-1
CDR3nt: TGTGCCAGCAGTGAAATTCCCGGGGTTGGCGAGCAGTACTTC
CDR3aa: CASSEIPGVGEQYF

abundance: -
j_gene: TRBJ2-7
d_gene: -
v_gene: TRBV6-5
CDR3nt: TGTGCCAGCAGTTACTCGGCGGGAAGCTCCTACGAGCAGTACTTC
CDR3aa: CASSYSAGSSYEQYF

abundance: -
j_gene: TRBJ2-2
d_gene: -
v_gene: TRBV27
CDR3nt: TGTGCCAGCAGTTTCCCGGAGCTGAACACCGGGGAGCTGTTTTTT
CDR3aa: CASSFPELNTGELFF

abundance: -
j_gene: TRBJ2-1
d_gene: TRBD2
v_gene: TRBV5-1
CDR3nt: TGCGCCAGCAGCTTGACGGGACTAGCGACCACCCCCTACAATGAGCAGTTCTTC
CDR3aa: CASSLTGLATTPYNEQFF

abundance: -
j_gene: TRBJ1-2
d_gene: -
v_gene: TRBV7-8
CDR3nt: TGTGCCAGCAGCCATGGACAGACTTATGGCTACACCTTC
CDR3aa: CASSHGQTYGYTF

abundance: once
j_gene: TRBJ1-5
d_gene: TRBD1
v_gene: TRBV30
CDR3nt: TGTGCCTGGAGTAGAGCCCGACAGGGGTCTTCACGGCCCCAGCATTTT
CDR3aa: CAWSRARQGSSRPQHF

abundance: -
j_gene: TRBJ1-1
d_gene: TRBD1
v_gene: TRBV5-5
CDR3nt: TGTGCCAGCAGCTCGGGACAGGGCCGGAGGAACACTGAAGCTTTCTTT
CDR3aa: CASSSGQGRRNTEAFF

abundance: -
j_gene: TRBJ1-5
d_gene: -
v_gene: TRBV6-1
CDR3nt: TGTGCCAGCAGTGAAACGATGGCGACATGGGGCAATCAGCCCCAGCATTTT
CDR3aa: CASSETMATWGNQPQHF

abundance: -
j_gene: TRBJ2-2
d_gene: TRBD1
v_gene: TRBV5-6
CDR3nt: TGTGCCAGCAGCTCCGGACAGGGGTGGGACACCGGGGAGCTGTTTTTT
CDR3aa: CASSSGQGWDTGELFF

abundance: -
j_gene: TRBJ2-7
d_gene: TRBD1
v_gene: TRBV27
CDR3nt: TGTGCCAGCAGTGCCTGGACAGGGTTTAGCTACGAGCAGTACTTC
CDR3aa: CASSAWTGFSYEQYF

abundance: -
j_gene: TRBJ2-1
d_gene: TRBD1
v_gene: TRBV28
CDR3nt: TGTGCCAGCAGTCCGACAGGGATTATCTACAATGAGCAGTTCTTC
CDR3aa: CASSPTGIIYNEQFF

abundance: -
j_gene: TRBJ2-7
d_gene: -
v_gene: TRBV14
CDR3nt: TGTGCCAGCAGCCAAGGGCGGGCCTCCTACGAGCAGTACTTC
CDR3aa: CASSQGRASYEQYF

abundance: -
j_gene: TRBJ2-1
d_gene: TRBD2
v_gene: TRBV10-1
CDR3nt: TGCGCCACCGCCTCGGCTAGCGGGGCCTCGAAGTTCTTC
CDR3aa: CATASASGASKFF

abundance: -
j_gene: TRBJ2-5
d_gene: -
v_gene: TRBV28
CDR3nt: TGTGCCAGCAGTTTAGGACAGCAAGAGACCCAGTACTTC
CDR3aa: CASSLGQQETQYF

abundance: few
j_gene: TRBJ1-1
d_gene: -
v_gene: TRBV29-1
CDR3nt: TGCAGCGTTGGAACTACAGGGAACACTGAAGCTTTCTTT
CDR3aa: CSVGTTGNTEAFF

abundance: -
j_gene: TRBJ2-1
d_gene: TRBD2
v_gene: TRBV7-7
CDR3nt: TGTGCTAGCAGCCGACTAGCGGGGGGGCAGGGTGAGCAGTTCTTC
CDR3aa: CASSRLAGGQGEQFF

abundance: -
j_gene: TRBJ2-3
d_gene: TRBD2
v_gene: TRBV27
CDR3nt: TGTGCCAGCAGTTCGCCTCGGACTAGCGGGGGCCCGGAGACAGATACGCAGTATTTT
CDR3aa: CASSSPRTSGGPETDTQYF

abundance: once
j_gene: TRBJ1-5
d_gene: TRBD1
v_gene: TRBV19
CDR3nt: TGTGCCAGTAGTGGGACAGGGTACAATCAGCCCCAGCATTTT
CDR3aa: CASSGTGYNQPQHF

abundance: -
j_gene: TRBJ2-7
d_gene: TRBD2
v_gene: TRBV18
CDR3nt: TGTGCCAGCTCACCACGGGCGGGAGTGGGCGAGCAGTACTTC
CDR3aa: CASSPRAGVGEQYF

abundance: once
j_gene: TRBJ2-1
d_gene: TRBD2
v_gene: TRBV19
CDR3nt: TGTGCCAGTAGTAGGCTAGCGGATTACAATGAGCAGTTCTTC
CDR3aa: CASSRLADYNEQFF

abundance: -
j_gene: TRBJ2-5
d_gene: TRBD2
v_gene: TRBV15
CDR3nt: TGTGCCACCAGCAGTGGGGGGGGTGCGGAGACCCAGTACTTC
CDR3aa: CATSSGGGAETQYF

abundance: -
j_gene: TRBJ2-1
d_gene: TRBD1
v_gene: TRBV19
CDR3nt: TGTGCCAGTAGTATCGGGACAGGGCACTACAATGAGCAGTTCTTC
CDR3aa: CASSIGTGHYNEQFF

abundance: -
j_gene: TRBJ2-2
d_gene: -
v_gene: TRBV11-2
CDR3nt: TGTGCCAGCAGCTTAGAGGCAGGTACCGGGGAGCTGTTTTTT
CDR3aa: CASSLEAGTGELFF

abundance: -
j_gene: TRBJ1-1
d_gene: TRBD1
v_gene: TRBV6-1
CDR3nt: TGTGCCAGCAGCCCCGGGACAGGGGCCACTGAAGCTTTCTTT
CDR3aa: CASSPGTGATEAFF

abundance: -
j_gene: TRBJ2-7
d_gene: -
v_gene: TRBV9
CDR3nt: TGTGCCAGCAGCCCCCGTCCCGCGTCCACCACCTACGAGCAGTACTTC
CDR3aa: CASSPRPASTTYEQYF

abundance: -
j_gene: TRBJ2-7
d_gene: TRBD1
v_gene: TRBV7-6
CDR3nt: TGTGCCAGCAGCTTAGGGGGACAGGGTTTATACGAGCAGTACTTC
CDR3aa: CASSLGGQGLYEQYF

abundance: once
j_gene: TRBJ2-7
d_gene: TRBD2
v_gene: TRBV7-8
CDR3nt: TGTGCCAGCAGCTCCCTAGCGGGAGGCCTCACCTACGAGCAGTACTTC
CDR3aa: CASSSLAGGLTYEQYF

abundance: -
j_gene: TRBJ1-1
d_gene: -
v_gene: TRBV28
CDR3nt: TGTGCCAGTTCATCGCGGACAGTGAACACTGAAGCTTTCTTT
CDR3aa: CASSSRTVNTEAFF

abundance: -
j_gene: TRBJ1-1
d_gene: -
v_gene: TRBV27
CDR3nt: TGTGCCAGCAGTCCCGGACAGAGGAACACTGAAGCTTTCTTT
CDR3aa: CASSPGQRNTEAFF

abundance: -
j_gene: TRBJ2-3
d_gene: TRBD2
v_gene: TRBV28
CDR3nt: TGTGCCAGCAGTCCTGTGCAGGGTAGCGGGAGCACAGATACGCAGTATTTT
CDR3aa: CASSPVQGSGSTDTQYF

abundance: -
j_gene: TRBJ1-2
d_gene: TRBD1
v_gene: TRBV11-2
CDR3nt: TGTGCCAGCAGCTCCGTCTTGGGCAGGGGGCCGTATGGCTACACCTTC
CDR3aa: CASSSVLGRGPYGYTF

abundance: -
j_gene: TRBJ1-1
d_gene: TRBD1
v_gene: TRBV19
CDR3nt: TGTGCCAGTAGTATAGGGGACAGGGGGAGCACTGAAGCTTTCTTT
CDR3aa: CASSIGDRGSTEAFF

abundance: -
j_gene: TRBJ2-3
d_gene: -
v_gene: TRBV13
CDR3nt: TGTGCCAGCAGCGTCGCGAGGGAGAACACAGATACGCAGTATTTT
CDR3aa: CASSVARENTDTQYF

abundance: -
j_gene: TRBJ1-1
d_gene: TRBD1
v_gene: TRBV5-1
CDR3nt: TGCGCCAGCAGCTTAGACAGGGTGGGAGGAACTGAAGCTTTCTTT
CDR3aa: CASSLDRVGGTEAFF

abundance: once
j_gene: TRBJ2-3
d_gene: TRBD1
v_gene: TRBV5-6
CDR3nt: TGTGCCAGCAGCTACCGACAGGGCCGGCAGTATTTT
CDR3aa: CASSYRQGRQYF

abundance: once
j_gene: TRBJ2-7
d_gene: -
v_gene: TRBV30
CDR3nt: TGTGCCTGCCCCTCAAAGAACCTCGGGGGCTACGAGCAGTACTTC
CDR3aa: CACPSKNLGGYEQYF

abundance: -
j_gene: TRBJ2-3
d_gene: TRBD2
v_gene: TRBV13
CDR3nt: TGTGCCAGCAGCGATACTAGCGGGAGAACAGATACGCAGTATTTT
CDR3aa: CASSDTSGRTDTQYF

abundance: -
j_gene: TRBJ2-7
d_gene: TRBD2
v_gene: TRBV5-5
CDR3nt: TGTGCCAGCAGCTTGTGGGGGGGGGACGAGCAGTACTTC
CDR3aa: CASSLWGGDEQYF

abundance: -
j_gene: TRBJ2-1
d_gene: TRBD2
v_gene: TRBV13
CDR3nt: TGTGCCAGCAGCTTAGGACTAGCGGGAAATGAGCAGTTCTTC
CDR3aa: CASSLGLAGNEQFF

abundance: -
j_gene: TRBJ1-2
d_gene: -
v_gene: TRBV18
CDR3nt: TGTGCCAGCTCACCCTCCGGTGGCTACACCTTC
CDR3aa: CASSPSGGYTF

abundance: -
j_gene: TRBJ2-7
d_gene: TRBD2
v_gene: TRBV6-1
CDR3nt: TGTGCCAGCAGTGCGCCTTGGGAACTAGCGGCCTACGAGCAGTACTTC
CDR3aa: CASSAPWELAAYEQYF

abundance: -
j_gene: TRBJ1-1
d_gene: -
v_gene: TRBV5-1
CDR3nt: TGCGCCAGCAGCTTGGCCTCCTTGGGCAGGGACACTGAAGCTTTCTTT
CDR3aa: CASSLASLGRDTEAFF

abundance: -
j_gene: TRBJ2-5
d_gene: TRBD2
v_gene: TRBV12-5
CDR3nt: TGTGCTAGTGGAATAGCGGGTACTCTCAAGACCCAGTACTTC
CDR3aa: CASGIAGTLKTQYF

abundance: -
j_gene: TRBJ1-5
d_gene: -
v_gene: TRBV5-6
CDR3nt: TGTGCCAGCAGCTCGACTCAAAGGCGCGATAGCAATCAGCCCCAGCATTTT
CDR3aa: CASSSTQRRDSNQPQHF

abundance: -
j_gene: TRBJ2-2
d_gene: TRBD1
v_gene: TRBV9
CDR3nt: TGTGCCAGCAGCGTAGGGGACAGAGAAACCGGGGAGCTGTTTTTT
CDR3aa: CASSVGDRETGELFF

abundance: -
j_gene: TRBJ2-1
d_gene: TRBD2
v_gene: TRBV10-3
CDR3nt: TGTGCCACCCAAGCGGGAGGGAGTTACAATGAGCAGTTCTTC
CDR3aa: CATQAGGSYNEQFF

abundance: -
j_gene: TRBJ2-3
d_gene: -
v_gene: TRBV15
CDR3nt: TGTGCCACCAGCACCCCAGAGGCGCGGACAGAGATAGCCACAGATACGCAGTATTTT
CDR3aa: CATSTPEARTEIATDTQYF

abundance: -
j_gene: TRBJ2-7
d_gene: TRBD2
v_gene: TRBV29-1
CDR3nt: TGCAGCGTTGCCCCCGGGGGGGGCTTGGGTGAGCAGTACTTC
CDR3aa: CSVAPGGGLGEQYF

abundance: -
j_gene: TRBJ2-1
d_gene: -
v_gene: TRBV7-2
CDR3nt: TGTGCCAGCAGCTTTGAAATTCGGAGCAATGAGCAGTTCTTC
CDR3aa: CASSFEIRSNEQFF

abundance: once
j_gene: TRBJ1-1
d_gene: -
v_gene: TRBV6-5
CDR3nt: TGTGCCAGCAGACACCACGGGGAGGAAGGCGAGGAAGCTTTCTTT
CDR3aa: CASRHHGEEGEEAFF